The next 9 T cell receptor beta chains were all read from a single sample in a study of blood T cell repertoires in COVID-19. The repertoire was sequenced with immunoSEQ multiplex PCR; TCRdb's copy has only in-frame clones and lacks some. This sample has approximately 140,000 clones, with 75% to 90% found just once. The sequenced sample consisted of PBMCs or T cells enriched from blood (not recorded which). Receptors originate from a woman aged 40 to 50 who had been exposed to COVID-19.

The chain employs TRBV5-8 and TRBJ2-2, with 8 bases fitting TRBD2. This CDR3 is built from 15 residues. Germline-derived CDR1 and CDR2 are SGHTS and YDEGEE. V dropped 0 bases and J dropped 3; count of bases not matched to a gene: 1. CDR3 nucleotide sequence: TGTGCCAGCAGCTTGGTACTAGCGGACACCGGGGAGCTGTTTTTT. Encoded protein: CASSLVLADTGELFF.

The chain joins TRBV5-5 to TRBJ2-5; 8 bases map to TRBD2. Germline V gene sequence: CDR1 SGHKS, CDR2 YYEKEE (reference sequence). V lost 0 bases to trimming and J lost 5 bases; unmatched junction nucleotides: 9. The CDR3 sequence is 16 residues long. Here the CDR3 DNA reads TGTGCCAGCAGCTTGGCGAGCGCGGGGGGTGGGGAGACCCAGTACTTC. Translating it yields CASSLASAGGGETQYF.

The chain couples TRBV7-2 to TRBJ1-1, with 7 bases matching TRBD1. Losses at the gene ends were 1 base for V and 1 base for J; bases not matched to a gene: 12. CDR1 and CDR2 from the germline V gene are SGHTA and FQGNSA. This CDR3 contains 18 residues. DNA for the CDR3: TGTGCCAGCAGCTTAGGATTCCGTGGACAGGCAGGGAACACTGAAGCTTTCTTT. Translation: CASSLGFRGQAGNTEAFF.

The chain joins TRBV19 to TRBJ1-1; D is possibly TRBD1 (5 bases). The CDR3 has 15 amino acids. In germline, CDR1 is LNHDA, CDR2 SQIVND (reference sequence). Trimming pared 1 base from V and 1 base from J, leaving 10 bases between. For the CDR3, the DNA is TGTGCCAGTAGTATAGGAAGACAGACGAACACTGAAGCTTTCTTT. This gives the protein CASSIGRQTNTEAFF. The whole variable domain, remainder taken from reference TRBV19 and TRBJ1-1, is DGGITQSPKYLFRKEGQNVTLSCEQNLNHDAMYWYRQDPGQGLRLIYYSQIVNDFQKGDIAEGYSVSREKKESFPLTVTSAQKNPTAFYLCASSIGRQTNTEAFFGQGTRLTVV.

The J gene is TRBJ2-7, the V gene TRBV28, with 10 bases lining up with TRBD1. J was trimmed by 4 bases and V by 10 bases; bases with no gene match: 4. The CDR3 length is 12 residues. Germline V lookup: CDR1 MDHEN, CDR2 SYDVKM. CDR3 loop: CATWDRGYEQYF. The DNA of the CDR3 is TGTGCCACTTGGGACAGGGGTTACGAGCAGTACTTC.

The chain joins TRBV6-5 to TRBJ1-6; 7 nucleotides match TRBD1. The germline V gene encodes CDR1 MNHEY and CDR2 SVGAGI. V shed 6 bases, J shed 12 bases, and the junction held 14 bases outside the gene matches. The CDR3 spans 15 residues. The CDR3 DNA reads TGTGCCAGCAGCAATCTCCGGGACAGCCGCGAACCCCTCCACTTT. Protein product: CASSNLRDSREPLHF.

This clone was counted a few times. The V gene is TRBV11-2, the J gene TRBJ1-1; no definite D call. Germline CDR1 reads SGHAT; CDR2 reads FQNNGV. The V gene lost 5 bases and the J gene lost 11 bases, with 18 bases spanning the gap. The CDR3 extends over 13 amino acids. Here the CDR3 DNA reads TGTGCCAGCAGCGTAGGAGGCCCCTCTGGTGCTTTCTTT. Translation gives CASSVGGPSGAFF.

V usage is TRBV5-1 and J usage is TRBJ2-4, with TRBD1 identical over 8 bases. This CDR3 is built from 14 residues. The V gene's germline CDR1 is SGHRS and CDR2 YFSETQ. V lost 4 bases to trimming and J lost 8 bases; unmatched junction nucleotides: 8. The CDR3 region has the DNA TGCGCCAGCAGCCCGGGACAGGATGAGGACATTCAGTACTTC. Translating gives CASSPGQDEDIQYF. Drawing the rest from reference TRBV5-1 and TRBJ2-4, the complete variable domain is KAGVTQTPRYLIKTRGQQVTLSCSPISGHRSVSWYQQTPGQGLQFLFEYFSETQRNKGNFPGRFSGRQFSNSRSEMNVSTLELGDSALYLCASSPGQDEDIQYFGAGTRLSVL.

The V and J genes are TRBV9 and TRBJ2-2; 9 bases map to TRBD2. CDR1 and CDR2 (germline): SGDLS, YYNGEE. Trimming at V came to 0 bases and at J to 8 bases, leaving 5 bases not matched to a gene. The CDR3 contains 15 residues. CDR3 loop: CASSVVAGGPGELFF. The CDR3, as DNA: TGTGCCAGCAGCGTAGTTGCGGGAGGGCCGGGGGAGCTGTTTTTT.